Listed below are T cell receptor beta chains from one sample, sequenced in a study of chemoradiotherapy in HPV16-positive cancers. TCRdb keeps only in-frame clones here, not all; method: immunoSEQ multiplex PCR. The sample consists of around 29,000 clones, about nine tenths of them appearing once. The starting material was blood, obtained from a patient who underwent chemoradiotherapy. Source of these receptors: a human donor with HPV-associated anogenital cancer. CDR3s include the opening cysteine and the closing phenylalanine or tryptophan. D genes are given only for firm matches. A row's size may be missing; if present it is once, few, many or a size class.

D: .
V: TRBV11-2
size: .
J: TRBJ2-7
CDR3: CASSLVSGPVYEQYF
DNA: TGTGCCAGCAGCTTAGTCTCCGGACCAGTCTACGAGCAGTACTTC

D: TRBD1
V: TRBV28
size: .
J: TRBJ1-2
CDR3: CASSSQATGNYGYTF
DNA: TGTGCCAGCAGTTCTCAGGCGACAGGGAACTATGGCTACACCTTC

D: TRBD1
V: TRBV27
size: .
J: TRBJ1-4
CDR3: CASGRTGAGEKLFF
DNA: TGTGCCAGCGGGCGGACAGGGGCGGGCGAAAAACTGTTTTTT

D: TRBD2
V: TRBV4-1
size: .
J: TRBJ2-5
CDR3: CASSQSGGARETQYF
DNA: TGCGCCAGCAGCCAGAGCGGGGGGGCTAGAGAGACCCAGTACTTC

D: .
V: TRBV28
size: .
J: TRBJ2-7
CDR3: CASSLSGAYEQYF
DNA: TGTGCCAGCAGTTTATCCGGGGCCTACGAGCAGTACTTC

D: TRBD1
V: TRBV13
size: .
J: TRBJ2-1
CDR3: CASSSRQGVYEQFF
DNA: TGTGCCAGCAGCTCCCGACAGGGGGTTTATGAGCAGTTCTTC

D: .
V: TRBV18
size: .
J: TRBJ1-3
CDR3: CASSPETESSGNTIYF
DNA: TGTGCCAGCTCACCCGAGACAGAGAGCTCTGGAAACACCATATATTTT

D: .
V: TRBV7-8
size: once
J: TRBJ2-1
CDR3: CASQTGWTYNEQFF
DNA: TGTGCCAGTCAGACAGGTTGGACCTACAATGAGCAGTTCTTC

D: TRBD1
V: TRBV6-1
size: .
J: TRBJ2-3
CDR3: CASSETQGAYAATDTQYF
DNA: TGTGCCAGCAGTGAAACGCAGGGGGCCTATGCAGCCACAGATACGCAGTATTTT

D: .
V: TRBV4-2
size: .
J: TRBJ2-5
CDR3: CASSHPWDGEETQYF
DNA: TGTGCCAGCAGCCACCCTTGGGACGGGGAAGAGACCCAGTACTTC

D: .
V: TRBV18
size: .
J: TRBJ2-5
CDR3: CASSPGAARETQYF
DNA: TGTGCCAGCTCACCGGGGGCGGCACGAGAGACCCAGTACTTC

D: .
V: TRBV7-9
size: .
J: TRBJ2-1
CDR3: CASSLAGIRGHNEQFF
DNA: TGTGCCAGCAGCTTAGCAGGGATCAGAGGACACAATGAGCAGTTCTTC

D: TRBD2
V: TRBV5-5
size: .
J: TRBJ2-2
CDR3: CASSLEWEGANTGELFF
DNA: TGTGCCAGCAGCTTGGAATGGGAGGGAGCGAACACCGGGGAGCTGTTTTTT

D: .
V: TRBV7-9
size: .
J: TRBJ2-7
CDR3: CASSPPGAGNSYEQYF
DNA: TGTGCCAGCAGCCCCCCGGGGGCGGGGAACTCCTACGAGCAGTACTTC

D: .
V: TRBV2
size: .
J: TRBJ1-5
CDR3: CASSAGGYQPQHF
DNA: TGTGCCAGCAGTGCGGGGGGGTATCAGCCCCAGCATTTT

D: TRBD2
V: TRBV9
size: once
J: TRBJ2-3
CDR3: CASSVDPGLAGGRADTQYF
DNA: TGTGCCAGCAGCGTAGACCCGGGACTAGCGGGGGGACGCGCAGATACGCAGTATTTT

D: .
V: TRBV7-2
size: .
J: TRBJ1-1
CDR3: CASSPAGLGAEGAFF
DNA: TGTGCCAGCAGCCCAGCGGGGTTAGGGGCCGAGGGAGCTTTCTTT

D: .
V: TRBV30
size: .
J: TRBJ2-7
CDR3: CAWSVNYEQYF
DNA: TGTGCCTGGAGTGTAAACTACGAGCAGTACTTC

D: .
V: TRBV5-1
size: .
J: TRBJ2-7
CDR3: CASSSSASSYEQYF
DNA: TGCGCCAGCAGCTCCAGTGCCAGTTCCTACGAGCAGTACTTC

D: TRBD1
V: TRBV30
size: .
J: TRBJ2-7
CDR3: CAWSSMQGANEQYF
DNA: TGTGCCTGGAGCTCGATGCAGGGGGCCAACGAGCAGTACTTC

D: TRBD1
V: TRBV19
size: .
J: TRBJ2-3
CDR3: CASSINRGRSDTQYF
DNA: TGTGCCAGTAGTATTAACAGGGGGAGGTCAGATACGCAGTATTTT

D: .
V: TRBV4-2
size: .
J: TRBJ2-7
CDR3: CASSQEEGGSVHEQYF
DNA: TGTGCCAGCAGCCAAGAGGAAGGGGGGTCTGTCCACGAGCAGTACTTC

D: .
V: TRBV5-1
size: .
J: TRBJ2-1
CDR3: CASSLSVQLMHNEQFF
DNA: TGCGCCAGCAGCTTGAGCGTCCAGCTAATGCACAATGAGCAGTTCTTC

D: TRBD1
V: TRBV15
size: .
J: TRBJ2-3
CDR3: CATSHSTGSDTQYF
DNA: TGTGCCACCAGCCACTCGACAGGGTCGGATACGCAGTATTTT

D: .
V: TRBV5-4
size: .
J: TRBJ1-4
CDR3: CASSPPGSKGDGWKLFF
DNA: TGTGCCAGCAGCCCCCCGGGTTCGAAGGGAGATGGGTGGAAACTGTTTTTT

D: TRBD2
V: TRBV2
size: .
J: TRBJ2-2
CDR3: CASQESSGATGELFF
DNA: TGTGCCAGCCAAGAGTCTAGCGGTGCCACCGGGGAGCTGTTTTTT

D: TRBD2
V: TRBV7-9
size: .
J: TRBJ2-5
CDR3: CASSPSGGARETQYF
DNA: TGTGCCAGCAGCCCTAGCGGGGGGGCCCGCGAGACCCAGTACTTC

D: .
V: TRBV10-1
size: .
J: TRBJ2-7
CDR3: CASREQYF
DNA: TGCGCCAGCAGAGAGCAGTACTTC

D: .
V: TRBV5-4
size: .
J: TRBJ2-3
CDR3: CASSLGGQGRTDTQYF
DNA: TGTGCCAGCAGCTTGGGAGGGCAGGGCCGTACAGATACGCAGTATTTT

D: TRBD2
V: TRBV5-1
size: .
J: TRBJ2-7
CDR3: CASSFPGLAREQYF
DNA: TGCGCCAGCAGCTTCCCCGGACTAGCTCGGGAGCAGTACTTC

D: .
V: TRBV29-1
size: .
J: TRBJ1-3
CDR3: CSVVGGDGNTIYF
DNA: TGCAGCGTTGTCGGGGGCGATGGAAACACCATATATTTT

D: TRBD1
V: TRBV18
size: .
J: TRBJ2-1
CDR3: CASSPATGGPNNEQFF
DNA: TGTGCCAGCTCACCTGCGACAGGGGGACCCAACAATGAGCAGTTCTTC

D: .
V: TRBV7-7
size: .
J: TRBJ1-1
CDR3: CASSLERGAEAFF
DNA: TGTGCTAGCAGCTTAGAGAGAGGGGCTGAAGCTTTCTTT

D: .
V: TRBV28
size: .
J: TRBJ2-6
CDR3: CASRSSGANVLTF
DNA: TGTGCCAGCCGGAGCTCTGGGGCCAACGTCCTGACTTTC

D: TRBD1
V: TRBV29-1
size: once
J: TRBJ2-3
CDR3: CSARTGLRADTQYF
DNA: TGCAGCGCCCGGACAGGGTTGAGGGCAGATACGCAGTATTTT

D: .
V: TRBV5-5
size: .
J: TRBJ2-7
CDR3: CASSFNSRPSSYEQYF
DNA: TGTGCCAGCAGCTTCAATTCCAGGCCAAGCTCCTACGAGCAGTACTTC

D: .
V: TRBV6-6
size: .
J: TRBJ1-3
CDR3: CASRTEGGPGNTIYF
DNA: TGTGCCAGCAGGACAGAGGGGGGTCCTGGAAACACCATATATTTT

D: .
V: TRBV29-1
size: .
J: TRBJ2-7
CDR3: CSVESQGGYEQYF
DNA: TGCAGCGTTGAAAGTCAGGGAGGCTACGAGCAGTACTTC

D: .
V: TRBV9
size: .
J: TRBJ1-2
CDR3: CASSVANGRGNYGYTF
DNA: TGTGCCAGCAGCGTAGCTAATGGGAGGGGAAACTATGGCTACACCTTC

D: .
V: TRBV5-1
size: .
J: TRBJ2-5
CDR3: CASSLGGGVQETQYF
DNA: TGCGCCAGCAGCTTGGGTGGAGGGGTACAAGAGACCCAGTACTTC

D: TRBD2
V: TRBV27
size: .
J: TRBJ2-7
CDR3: CASSPGLAGVGAYEQYF
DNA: TGTGCCAGCAGTCCGGGACTAGCGGGAGTGGGGGCCTACGAGCAGTACTTC

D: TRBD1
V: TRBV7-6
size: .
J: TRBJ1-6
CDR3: CASSLGAGGKRSPLHF
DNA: TGTGCCAGCAGCTTAGGCGCAGGGGGTAAACGTTCACCCCTCCACTTT

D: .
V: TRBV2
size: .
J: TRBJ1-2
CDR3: CASTGGAPLNTNYGYTF
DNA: TGTGCCAGCACGGGAGGGGCACCGCTAAATACTAACTATGGCTACACCTTC

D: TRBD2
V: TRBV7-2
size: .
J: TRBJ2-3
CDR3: CASSSFPRGSGGPVVGQYF
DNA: TGTGCCAGCAGCTCATTCCCTCGTGGAAGCGGGGGGCCGGTTGTGGGGCAGTATTTT

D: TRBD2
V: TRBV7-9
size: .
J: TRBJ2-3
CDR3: CASSFGTTDTQYF
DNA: TGTGCCAGCAGCTTTGGGACTACTGATACGCAGTATTTT

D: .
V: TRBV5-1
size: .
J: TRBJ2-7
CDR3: CASSPGYEQYF
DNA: TGCGCCAGCAGCCCTGGATACGAGCAGTACTTC

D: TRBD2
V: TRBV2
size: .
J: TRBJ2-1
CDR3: CASRGGGLSDEQFF
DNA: TGTGCCAGCAGGGGCGGGGGGTTGAGTGACGAGCAGTTCTTC

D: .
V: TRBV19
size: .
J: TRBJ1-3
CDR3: CASRKRQADSGNTIYF
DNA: TGTGCCAGTAGGAAGAGACAGGCTGACTCTGGAAACACCATATATTTT

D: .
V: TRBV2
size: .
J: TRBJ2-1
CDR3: CASREDLYNEQFF
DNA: TGTGCCAGCAGGGAAGACCTTTACAATGAGCAGTTCTTC

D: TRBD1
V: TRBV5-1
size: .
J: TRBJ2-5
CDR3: CASSLGTGGIKQETQYF
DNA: TGCGCCAGCAGCTTGGGGACAGGGGGGATTAAACAAGAGACCCAGTACTTC

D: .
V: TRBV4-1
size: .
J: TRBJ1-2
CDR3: CASSQENMLNYGYTF
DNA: TGCGCCAGCAGCCAAGAAAATATGCTAAACTATGGCTACACCTTC

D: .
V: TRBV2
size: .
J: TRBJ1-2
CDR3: CASSEATARKYGYTF
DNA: TGTGCCAGCAGTGAAGCGACGGCGCGTAAATATGGCTACACCTTC

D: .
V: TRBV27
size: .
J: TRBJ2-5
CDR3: CASSLIGSAETQYF
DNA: TGTGCCAGCAGTTTAATAGGGTCGGCGGAGACCCAGTACTTC

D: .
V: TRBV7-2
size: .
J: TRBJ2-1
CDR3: CASSLAGRGSSPLNEQFF
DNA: TGTGCCAGCAGCTTAGCAGGACGGGGCTCCTCACCTCTCAATGAGCAGTTCTTC